The entry below describes one T cell receptor beta chain. Researchers ran the PCR with 60 Vbeta and 13 Jbeta primers. Sequencing used immunoSEQ multiplex PCR; TCRdb keeps in-frame clones, though not all of them. The sample lists roughly 130,000 clones, more than 60% occurring once. Germline V lookup: CDR1 SGHTA, CDR2 FQGTGA. V shed 5 bases, J shed 5 bases, and the junction held 7 bases outside the gene matches. This CDR3 has 16 amino acids. The data stem from a study of cytomegalovirus exposure and HLA in healthy donors. The rearrangement links TRBV7-3 to TRBJ2-5, with 14 bases identical to TRBD2. The receptor was isolated from a woman aged 45 to 65 in good health and CMV-seropositive. Sequencing was done on a sample of PBMCs. This CDR3 reads CASSLLGLAGVETQYF. The DNA of the CDR3 is TGTGCCAGCAGCCTCCTGGGACTAGCGGGGGTGGAGACCCAGTACTTC. Drawing the rest from reference TRBV7-3 and TRBJ2-5, the complete variable domain is GAGVSQTPSNKVTEKGKYVELRCDPISGHTALYWYRQSLGQGPEFLIYFQGTGAADDSGLPNDRFFAVRPEGSVSTLKIQRTERGDSAVYLCASSLLGLAGVETQYFGPGTRLLVL.